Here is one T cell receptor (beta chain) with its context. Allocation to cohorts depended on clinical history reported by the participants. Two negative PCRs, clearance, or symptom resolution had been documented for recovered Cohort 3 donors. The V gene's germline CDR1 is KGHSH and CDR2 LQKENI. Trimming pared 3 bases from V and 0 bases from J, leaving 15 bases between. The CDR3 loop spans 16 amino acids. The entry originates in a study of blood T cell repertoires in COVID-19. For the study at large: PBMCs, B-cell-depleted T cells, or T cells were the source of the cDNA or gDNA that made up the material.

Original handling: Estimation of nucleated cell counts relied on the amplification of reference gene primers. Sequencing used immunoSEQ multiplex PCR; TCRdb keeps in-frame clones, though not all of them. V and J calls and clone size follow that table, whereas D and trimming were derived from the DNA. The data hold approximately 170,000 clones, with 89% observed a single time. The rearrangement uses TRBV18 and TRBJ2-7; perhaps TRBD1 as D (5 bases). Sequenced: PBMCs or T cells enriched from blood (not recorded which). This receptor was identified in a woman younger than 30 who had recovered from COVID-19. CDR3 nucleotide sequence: TGTGCCAGCTCACCCCAGGGAACTTACCCCTCCTACGAGCAGTACTTC. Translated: CASSPQGTYPSYEQYF.